Each of the 4 T cell receptor beta chains below was sequenced from the same sample in a study of T cell responses to AZD1222 COVID-19 vaccine. Generated by immunoSEQ multiplex PCR, the TCRdb table keeps only in-frame clones and is missing some. The sample contains approximately 140,000 clones, 75% to 95% of which appear only once. The material sequenced was peripheral blood, taken 28 days after the second AZD1222 dose. These receptors were taken from an adult who received the AZD1222 COVID-19 vaccine.

This chain uses TRBV3-1 (or the pseudogene TRBV3-2) with TRBJ2-2; D is undetermined. Germline V CDR1 and CDR2: LGHDT, YNNKEL (reference sequence). With 4 bases removed from V and 6 bases from J, the gap between germline ends came to 3 bases. The CDR3 extends over 11 amino acids. CDR3 residues: CASSPPGELFF. The CDR3 nucleotides read TGTGCCAGCAGCCCCCCCGGGGAGCTGTTTTTT.

V gene TRBV18 combines with J gene TRBJ1-2, with TRBD1 matching 9 bases. Germline-derived CDR1 and CDR2 are KGHSH and LQKENI. The CDR3 sequence is 16 residues long. V trimming: 0 bases; J trimming: 4 bases; junction bases outside the gene matches: 6. The CDR3 here is CASSPPSTGGFYGYTF. The CDR3 nucleotides are TGTGCCAGCTCACCACCGTCTACAGGGGGCTTCTATGGCTACACCTTC.

V usage is TRBV27 and J usage is TRBJ1-1; weak D call: TRBD1 (5 bases). The germline CDR1 and CDR2 sequences are MNHEY and SMNVEV (reference sequence). Deletions cut 5 bases from V and 1 base from J, with 11 bases between. The CDR3 runs to 14 residues. The CDR3 region has the DNA TGTGCCAGCAGTCCGAGACAGCGGAACACTGAAGCTTTCTTT. The encoded protein is CASSPRQRNTEAFF.

The rearrangement uses TRBV7-2 and TRBJ2-7, with 10 bases identical to TRBD1. The CDR3 totals 14 residues. Trimming removed 1 base from V and 3 bases from J; junction bases left unmatched: 0. Germline-derived CDR1 and CDR2 are SGHTA and FQGNSA. CDR3 DNA sequence: TGTGCCAGCAGCTTAGGGGACAGGGGCTACGAGCAGTACTTC. Translated: CASSLGDRGYEQYF. Combining the CDR3 with reference TRBV7-2 and TRBJ2-7 gives the whole variable domain GAGVSQSPSNKVTEKGKDVELRCDPISGHTALYWYRQSLGQGLEFLIYFQGNSAPDKSGLPSDRFSAERTGGSVSTLTIQRTQQEDSAVYLCASSLGDRGYEQYFGPGTRLTVT.